This is a list of T cell receptor beta chains from one sample in a study of human T cells and chemical hapten exposure. TCRdb re-called the 5' RACE reads with MiXCR, one entry per CDR3 protein. The profile shows about 81,000 distinct CDR3 sequences, 15% to 20% of them singletons. The receptors derive from a female donor in good health. The CDR3 runs from the conserved cysteine through the conserved F or W. Each record gives: J gene, V gene, clone size, CDR3 length, CDR3 protein. Size is omitted from some rows. Given values are once, few, many or a class for expanded clones.

J gene: TRBJ2-1
V gene: TRBV4-2
clone size: few
CDR3 length: 17
CDR3 protein: CASSQDLVTSGYNEQFF

J gene: TRBJ2-1
V gene: TRBV3-1
clone size: many
CDR3 length: 17
CDR3 protein: CASSQQGTSGPYNEQFF

J gene: TRBJ2-3
V gene: TRBV10-3
clone size: few
CDR3 length: 17
CDR3 protein: CATSLRQGRTGTDTQYF

J gene: TRBJ1-1
V gene: TRBV5-1
clone size: -
CDR3 length: 14
CDR3 protein: CASSLGTGVTEAFF

J gene: TRBJ1-1
V gene: TRBV20-1
clone size: -
CDR3 length: 13
CDR3 protein: CSAKDRGRAEAFF

J gene: TRBJ1-6
V gene: TRBV27
clone size: -
CDR3 length: 14
CDR3 protein: CASSLGQLNSPLHF

J gene: TRBJ2-3
V gene: TRBV4-2
clone size: few
CDR3 length: 20
CDR3 protein: CASSRTLKTSGTLYTDTQYF

J gene: TRBJ1-6
V gene: TRBV3-1
clone size: -
CDR3 length: 13
CDR3 protein: CASSQAVGSPLHF

J gene: TRBJ2-1
V gene: TRBV19
clone size: many
CDR3 length: 14
CDR3 protein: CASAYSDLYNEQFF

J gene: TRBJ1-2
V gene: TRBV28
clone size: -
CDR3 length: 14
CDR3 protein: CASSRGRTGRGYTF

J gene: TRBJ1-2
V gene: TRBV28
clone size: few
CDR3 length: 13
CDR3 protein: CASSLGRTYGYTF

J gene: TRBJ2-3
V gene: TRBV6-2/TRBV6-3
clone size: many
CDR3 length: 15
CDR3 protein: CASSLVAGGVDTQYF

J gene: TRBJ2-2
V gene: TRBV2
clone size: -
CDR3 length: 13
CDR3 protein: CASSSGQTGELFF

J gene: TRBJ1-5
V gene: TRBV21-1
clone size: -
CDR3 length: 15
CDR3 protein: CASKILGHPYQPQHF

J gene: TRBJ1-2
V gene: TRBV12-3/TRBV12-4
clone size: -
CDR3 length: 14
CDR3 protein: CASSPSGGNYGYTF

J gene: TRBJ2-5
V gene: TRBV5-6
clone size: many
CDR3 length: 15
CDR3 protein: CASSLEGTSEETQYF

J gene: TRBJ2-3
V gene: TRBV6-5
clone size: few
CDR3 length: 13
CDR3 protein: CASSGQGAGTQYF

J gene: TRBJ2-3
V gene: TRBV18
clone size: few
CDR3 length: 17
CDR3 protein: CASSPLTGRAGADTQYF

J gene: TRBJ2-6
V gene: TRBV6-5
clone size: few
CDR3 length: 17
CDR3 protein: CASRITGQGSGANVLTF

J gene: TRBJ1-2
V gene: TRBV30
clone size: many
CDR3 length: 15
CDR3 protein: CAWNDLTGVYYGYTF

J gene: TRBJ2-2
V gene: TRBV19
clone size: -
CDR3 length: 12
CDR3 protein: CASYRGTGELFF

J gene: TRBJ1-5
V gene: TRBV6-2/TRBV6-3
clone size: -
CDR3 length: 14
CDR3 protein: CASSTGTVNQPQHF

J gene: TRBJ2-3
V gene: TRBV28
clone size: -
CDR3 length: 16
CDR3 protein: CASSPAGTGATDTQYF

J gene: TRBJ2-5
V gene: TRBV7-2
clone size: few
CDR3 length: 15
CDR3 protein: CASSSRGFSQETQYF

J gene: TRBJ2-7
V gene: TRBV3-1
clone size: -
CDR3 length: 13
CDR3 protein: CASSGTVTYEQYF

J gene: TRBJ1-1
V gene: TRBV20-1
clone size: many
CDR3 length: 14
CDR3 protein: CSARFVSGALEAFF

J gene: TRBJ1-3
V gene: TRBV9
clone size: many
CDR3 length: 16
CDR3 protein: CASSGGGQAIGNTIYF

J gene: TRBJ1-1
V gene: TRBV29-1
clone size: -
CDR3 length: 13
CDR3 protein: CSVQRARGTEAFF

J gene: TRBJ2-5
V gene: TRBV2
clone size: few
CDR3 length: 14
CDR3 protein: CASSELTAQETQYF

J gene: TRBJ2-1
V gene: TRBV6-6
clone size: -
CDR3 length: 17
CDR3 protein: CASSYPSTRLAVNEQFF

J gene: TRBJ1-4
V gene: TRBV3-1
clone size: -
CDR3 length: 15
CDR3 protein: CASSQEVLTNEKLFF

J gene: TRBJ2-6
V gene: TRBV2
clone size: -
CDR3 length: 18
CDR3 protein: CASSAPGTTPSGANVLTF

J gene: TRBJ2-1
V gene: TRBV7-2
clone size: few
CDR3 length: 13
CDR3 protein: CASSPQGLDEQFF

J gene: TRBJ2-7
V gene: TRBV29-1
clone size: -
CDR3 length: 13
CDR3 protein: CSVEDRGRRQQYF

J gene: TRBJ1-5
V gene: TRBV6-1
clone size: few
CDR3 length: 16
CDR3 protein: CASSSPGDSRNQPQHF

J gene: TRBJ1-1
V gene: TRBV6-2/TRBV6-3
clone size: -
CDR3 length: 13
CDR3 protein: CASIRGDGTEAFF

J gene: TRBJ2-4
V gene: TRBV7-2
clone size: few
CDR3 length: 14
CDR3 protein: CASSLDRGPNIQYF

J gene: TRBJ2-5
V gene: TRBV5-1
clone size: many
CDR3 length: 16
CDR3 protein: CASSLADRGQQETQYF

J gene: TRBJ2-1
V gene: TRBV5-1
clone size: few
CDR3 length: 17
CDR3 protein: CASSSRLAGEGYNEQFF

J gene: TRBJ1-6
V gene: TRBV12-3/TRBV12-4
clone size: -
CDR3 length: 15
CDR3 protein: CTSSLGDSQYSPLHF

J gene: TRBJ2-7
V gene: TRBV28
clone size: -
CDR3 length: 15
CDR3 protein: CASSPDPGTPYEQYF

J gene: TRBJ1-1
V gene: TRBV5-6
clone size: -
CDR3 length: 13
CDR3 protein: CASSLTGSTEAFF

J gene: TRBJ2-5
V gene: TRBV12-3/TRBV12-4
clone size: -
CDR3 length: 11
CDR3 protein: CASSWGETQYF

J gene: TRBJ2-3
V gene: TRBV28
clone size: -
CDR3 length: 16
CDR3 protein: CASSLIGSSVKDTQYF

J gene: TRBJ1-4
V gene: TRBV5-1
clone size: -
CDR3 length: 15
CDR3 protein: CASSLELDSNEKLFF

J gene: TRBJ1-6
V gene: TRBV27
clone size: few
CDR3 length: 14
CDR3 protein: CASSRTGGNSPLHF